These T cell receptor beta chains were read from a single sample in a study of blood T cells in healthy people across ages. One entry per CDR3 protein results from TCRdb running MiXCR on the 5' RACE reads. The data show 790,000 or so distinct CDR3 sequences, 35% to 60% seen once. Sequencing used blood. The source is a man older than 75 in good health. The conserved cysteine and the conserved F or W are not part of the CDR3 here. Fields, in order: D gene, V gene, J gene, CDR3 length, CDR3 protein. A D gene is named only where the DNA matches it firmly.

NA,TRBV2,TRBJ2-7,12,ASSDGRAVYEQY
NA,TRBV18,TRBJ2-5,13,ASSPLGQARETQY
NA,TRBV15,TRBJ2-2,14,ATSREAASNTGELF
NA,TRBV20-1,TRBJ2-1,11,SARTMAYNEQF
NA,TRBV5-1,TRBJ2-1,12,ASSPGGVGNEQF
TRBD2,TRBV3-1,NA,13,ASSQLAGVQNIQY
NA,TRBV9,TRBJ2-3,11,ASSVELSDTQY
TRBD1,TRBV12-3/TRBV12-4,TRBJ1-1,14,ASSLRPGTGRTEAF
NA,TRBV7-2,TRBJ2-7,13,ASSKTGGVWYEQY
NA,TRBV5-1,TRBJ2-1,12,ASSLAVAAVEQF
NA,TRBV4-3,TRBJ2-1,15,ASSRSTGLSSYNEQF
NA,TRBV3-1,TRBJ2-2,14,ASSQGVRSNTGELF
NA,TRBV6-4,TRBJ2-3,13,ASSDGSGGTDTQY
NA,TRBV28,TRBJ2-5,14,ASSSQRTGEGETQY
NA,TRBV12-3/TRBV12-4,TRBJ1-2,13,ASSAGEPGHYGYT
TRBD2,TRBV6-1,TRBJ2-2,15,ASSEVGGAGGTGELF
TRBD1,TRBV3-1,TRBJ2-1,12,ASSSWDRDVEQF
TRBD2,TRBV12-3/TRBV12-4,TRBJ2-7,14,ASSPHTSGLSYEQY
TRBD1,TRBV29-1,TRBJ1-1,11,SVRDRWYTEAF
NA,TRBV7-9,TRBJ2-7,13,ASSSVHYGGYGQY
TRBD1,TRBV7-2,TRBJ1-1,15,ASSLVFRQGENTEAF
NA,TRBV20-1,TRBJ1-5,10,SARQSNQPQH
NA,TRBV7-6,TRBJ2-5,14,ASSSSGAGTQETQY
NA,TRBV5-1,TRBJ2-3,15,ASSTGTVGSQKDTQY
TRBD2,TRBV7-2,TRBJ2-3,15,ASSRLAGGLRTDTQY
TRBD1,TRBV12-3/TRBV12-4,TRBJ2-6,15,ASSRTGPSSGANVLT
TRBD2,TRBV7-2,TRBJ2-1,12,ASSFGLDYNEQF
NA,TRBV7-2,TRBJ2-3,16,ASSPSLYGGAGTDTQY
NA,TRBV20-1,TRBJ2-3,13,SARGGGQHTDTQY
TRBD1,TRBV20-1,NA,11,SAVQGVGYEQY
NA,TRBV5-6,TRBJ2-1,12,ASSFLRVEIEQF
TRBD1,TRBV2,TRBJ1-4,12,ASRRDSSNEKLF
NA,TRBV7-2,TRBJ2-2,13,ASSLEQIGPGELF
NA,TRBV11-2,TRBJ2-1,14,ASSSHRVVSYNEQF
NA,TRBV11-2,TRBJ2-1,13,ASSPRAGSYNEQF
NA,TRBV3-1,TRBJ2-7,13,ASSQGPHLVDEQY
TRBD1,TRBV7-9,TRBJ2-1,17,ASSPRRGSGSGVFNEQF
TRBD2,TRBV4-2,TRBJ2-7,14,ASSQEPSGGSYEQY
NA,TRBV12-3/TRBV12-4,TRBJ1-6,12,ASSPRDLNSPLH
NA,TRBV5-1,TRBJ2-7,12,ASSLGARTYEQY
TRBD1,TRBV20-1,TRBJ2-7,12,SARGSTGLSEQY
NA,TRBV7-2,TRBJ2-1,14,ASRTRQANSYNEQF
TRBD2,TRBV20-1,TRBJ2-1,12,SALSGKTYNEQF
TRBD2,TRBV28,TRBJ2-3,13,ASSLRRGNTDTQY
TRBD2,TRBV12-3/TRBV12-4,TRBJ2-1,13,ASSKGLAGGYEQF
NA,TRBV5-1,TRBJ1-1,11,ASSARGGTEAF
TRBD2,TRBV20-1,TRBJ2-5,13,SARDGLAGQETQY
TRBD1,TRBV28,TRBJ2-7,12,ASREMDRAREQY
TRBD1,TRBV5-1,TRBJ1-2,13,ASSLEGQGVDGYT
TRBD2,TRBV24-1,TRBJ2-3,16,ATSDNVPGLAGVGTQY
NA,TRBV12-3/TRBV12-4,TRBJ2-5,12,ASSLIRSSNEQY
NA,TRBV13,TRBJ1-1,18,ASSLVLPDSGPTYNTEAF
NA,TRBV9,TRBJ2-5,13,ASSEGLINQETQY
NA,TRBV20-1,NA,10,SAMSPVREQY
NA,TRBV28,TRBJ1-1,10,ASSFGQTEAF
TRBD2,TRBV6-5,TRBJ2-5,14,ASSYATSGYQETQY
NA,TRBV6-5,TRBJ1-1,13,ASSSSLGANTEAF